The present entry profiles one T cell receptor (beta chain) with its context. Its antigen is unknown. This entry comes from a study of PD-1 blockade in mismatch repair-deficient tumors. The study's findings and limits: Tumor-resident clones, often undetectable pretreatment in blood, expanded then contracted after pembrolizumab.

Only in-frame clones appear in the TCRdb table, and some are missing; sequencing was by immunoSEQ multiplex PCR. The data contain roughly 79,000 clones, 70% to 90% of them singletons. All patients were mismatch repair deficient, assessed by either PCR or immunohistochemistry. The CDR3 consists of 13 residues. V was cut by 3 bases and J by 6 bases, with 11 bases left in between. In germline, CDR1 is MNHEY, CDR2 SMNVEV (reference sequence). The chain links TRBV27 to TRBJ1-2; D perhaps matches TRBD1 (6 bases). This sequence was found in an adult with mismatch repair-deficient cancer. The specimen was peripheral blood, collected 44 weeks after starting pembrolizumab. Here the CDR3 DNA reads TGTGCCAGCAGTTTCCGACGGGGGCATGGCTACACCTTC. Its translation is CASSFRRGHGYTF.